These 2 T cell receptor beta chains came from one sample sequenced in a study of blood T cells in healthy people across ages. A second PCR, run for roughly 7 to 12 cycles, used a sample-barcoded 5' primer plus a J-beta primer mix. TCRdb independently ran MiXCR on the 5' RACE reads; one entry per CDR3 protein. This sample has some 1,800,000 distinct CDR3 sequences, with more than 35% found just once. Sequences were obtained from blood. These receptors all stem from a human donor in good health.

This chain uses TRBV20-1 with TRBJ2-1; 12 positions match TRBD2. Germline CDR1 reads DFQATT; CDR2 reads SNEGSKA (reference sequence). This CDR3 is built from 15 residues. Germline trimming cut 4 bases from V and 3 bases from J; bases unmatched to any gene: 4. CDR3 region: CSAKTSGGLYNEQFF. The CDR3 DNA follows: TGCAGTGCTAAGACTAGCGGGGGTCTCTACAATGAGCAGTTCTTC.

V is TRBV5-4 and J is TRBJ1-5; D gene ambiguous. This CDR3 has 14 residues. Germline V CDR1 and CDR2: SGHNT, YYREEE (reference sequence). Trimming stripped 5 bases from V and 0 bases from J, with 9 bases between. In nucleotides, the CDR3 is TGTGCCAGCAGGGTCATGGGTAGCAATCAGCCCCAGCATTTT. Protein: CASRVMGSNQPQHF. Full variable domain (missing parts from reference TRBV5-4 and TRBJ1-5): ETGVTQSPTHLIKTRGQQVTLRCSSQSGHNTVSWYQQALGQGPQFIFQYYREEENGRGNFPPRFSGLQFPNYSSELNVNALELDDSALYLCASRVMGSNQPQHFGDGTRLSIL.